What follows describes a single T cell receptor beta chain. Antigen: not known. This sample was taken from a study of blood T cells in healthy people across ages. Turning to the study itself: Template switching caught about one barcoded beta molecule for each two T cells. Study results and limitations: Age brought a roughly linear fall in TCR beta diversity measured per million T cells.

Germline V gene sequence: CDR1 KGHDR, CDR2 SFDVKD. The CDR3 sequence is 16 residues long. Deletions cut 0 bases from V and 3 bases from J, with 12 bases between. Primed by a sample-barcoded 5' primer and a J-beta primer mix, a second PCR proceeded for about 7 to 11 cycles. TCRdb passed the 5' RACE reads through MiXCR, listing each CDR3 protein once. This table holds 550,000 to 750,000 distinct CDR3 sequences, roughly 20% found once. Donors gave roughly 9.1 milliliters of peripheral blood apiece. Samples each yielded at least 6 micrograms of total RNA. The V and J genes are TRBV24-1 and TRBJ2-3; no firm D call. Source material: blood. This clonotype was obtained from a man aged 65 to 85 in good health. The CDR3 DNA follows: TGTGCCACCAGTGATTTGAGGCGATTTGGAACAGATACGCAGTATTTT. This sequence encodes CATSDLRRFGTDTQYF.